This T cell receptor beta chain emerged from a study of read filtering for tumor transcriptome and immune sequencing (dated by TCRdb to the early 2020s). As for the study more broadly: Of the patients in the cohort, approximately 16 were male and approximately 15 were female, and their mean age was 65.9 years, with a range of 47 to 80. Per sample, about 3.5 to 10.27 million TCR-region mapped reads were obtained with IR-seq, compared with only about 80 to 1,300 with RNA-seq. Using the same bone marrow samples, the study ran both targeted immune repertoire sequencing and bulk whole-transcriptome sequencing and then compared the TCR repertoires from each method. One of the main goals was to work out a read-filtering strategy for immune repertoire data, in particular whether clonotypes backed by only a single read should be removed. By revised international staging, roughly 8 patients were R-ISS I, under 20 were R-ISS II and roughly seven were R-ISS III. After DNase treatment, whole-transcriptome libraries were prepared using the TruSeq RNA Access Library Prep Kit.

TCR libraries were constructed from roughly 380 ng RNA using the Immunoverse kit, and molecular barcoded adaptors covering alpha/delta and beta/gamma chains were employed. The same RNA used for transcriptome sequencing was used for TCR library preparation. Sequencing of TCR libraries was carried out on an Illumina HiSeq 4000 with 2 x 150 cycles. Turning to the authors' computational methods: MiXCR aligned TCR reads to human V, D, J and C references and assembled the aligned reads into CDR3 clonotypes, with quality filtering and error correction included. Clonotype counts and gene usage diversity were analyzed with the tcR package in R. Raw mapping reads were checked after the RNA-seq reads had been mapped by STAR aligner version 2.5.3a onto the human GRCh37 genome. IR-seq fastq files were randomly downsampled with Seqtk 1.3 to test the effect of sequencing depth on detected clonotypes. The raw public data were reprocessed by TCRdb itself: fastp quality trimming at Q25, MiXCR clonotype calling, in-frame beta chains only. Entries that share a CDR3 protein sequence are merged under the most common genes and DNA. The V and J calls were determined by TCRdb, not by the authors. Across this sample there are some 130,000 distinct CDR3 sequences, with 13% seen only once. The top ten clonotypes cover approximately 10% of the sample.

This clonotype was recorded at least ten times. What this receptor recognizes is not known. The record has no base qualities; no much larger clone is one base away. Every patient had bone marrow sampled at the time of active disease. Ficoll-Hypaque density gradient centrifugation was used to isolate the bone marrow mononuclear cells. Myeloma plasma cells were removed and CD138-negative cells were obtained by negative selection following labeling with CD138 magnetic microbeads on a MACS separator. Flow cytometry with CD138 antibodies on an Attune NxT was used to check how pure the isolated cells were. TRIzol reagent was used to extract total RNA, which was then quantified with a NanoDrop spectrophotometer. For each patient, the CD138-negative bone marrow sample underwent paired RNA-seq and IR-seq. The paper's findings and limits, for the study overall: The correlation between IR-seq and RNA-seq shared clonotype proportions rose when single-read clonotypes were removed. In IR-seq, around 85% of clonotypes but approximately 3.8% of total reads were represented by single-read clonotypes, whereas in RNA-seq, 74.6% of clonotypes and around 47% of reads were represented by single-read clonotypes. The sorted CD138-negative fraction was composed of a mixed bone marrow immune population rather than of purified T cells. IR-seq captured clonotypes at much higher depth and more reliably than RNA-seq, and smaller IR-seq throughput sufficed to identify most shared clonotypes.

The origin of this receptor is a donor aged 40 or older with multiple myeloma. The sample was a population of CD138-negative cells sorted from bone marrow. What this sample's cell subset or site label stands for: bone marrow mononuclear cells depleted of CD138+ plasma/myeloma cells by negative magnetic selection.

The DNA sequence is TGCGCCAGCAGCTTGGTGGAAAACTCCTACGAGCAGTACTTC. Translation gives CASSLVENSYEQYF. The chain joins TRBV5-1 to TRBJ2-7, with no confidently assigned D gene. Sequences SGHRS (CDR1) and YFSETQ (CDR2) are obtained from the germline V gene. Taken from cysteine to phenylalanine, the CDR3 has 14 residues. Just the 42-base CDR3 DNA is kept, in frame starting at base 1. Deletion took 0 bases off V and 0 bases off J, with a span of 7 bases between the germline ends.